The T cell receptor (beta chain) under discussion was sequenced for a study of blood T cell repertoires in COVID-19. Study in general: Collection of acute and convalescent COVID-19 samples took place in the United States, Italy and Spain. Sources were T cells, B-cell-depleted T cells, or PBMCs; the material itself was cDNA or gDNA.

In the source study's methods: It was from reference gene primer amplification that nucleated cell counts were estimated. TCRdb's table, derived via immunoSEQ multiplex PCR, lists solely in-frame clones and lacks some. V and J calls and clone size are given by that table; D and trimming were obtained from the DNA. The sample lists approximately 92,000 clones; roughly 72% were seen once. This clone was seen repeatedly, ten times or more. V was pared by 3 bases and J by 8 bases, with 19 bases between. This CDR3 comprises 15 residues. Per the germline V gene, CDR1 is LNHDA and CDR2 is SQIVND (reference sequence).

The chain is built from TRBV19 and TRBJ1-1; D is unresolved. This clonotype was obtained from a woman aged 60-75 years in a cohort sampled during active or convalescent COVID-19. The sequencing input was peripheral blood. The CDR3 loop reads CASSIRLEVHGEAFF. CDR3 bases: TGTGCCAGTAGTATCAGGTTGGAGGTCCACGGGGAAGCTTTCTTT.